This entry lists 22 T cell receptor beta chains sequenced from one sample in a study of T cells after yellow fever vaccination. A single record per CDR3 protein comes from TCRdb applying MiXCR to the 5' RACE reads. The sample has around 320,000 distinct CDR3 sequences; 3.5% to 4.5% are singletons. Sequencing was performed on PBMCs, taken 15 days after the yellow fever booster vaccination. The receptors here all came from a young man who received the YFV17D yellow fever vaccine.

This chain connects TRBV18 to TRBJ2-3, with 9 bases that match TRBD2. Germline V gives CDR1 KGHSH, CDR2 LQKENI. CDR3 size: 16 residues. V shed 2 bases, J shed 4 bases, and the junction held 7 bases outside the gene matches. CDR3 loop: CASSPGLAGSADTQYF. The DNA of the CDR3 is TGTGCCAGCTCACCAGGCCTAGCGGGGTCCGCAGATACGCAGTATTTT. Full variable domain (missing parts from reference TRBV18 and TRBJ2-3): NAGVMQNPRHLVRRRGQEARLRCSPMKGHSHVYWYRQLPEEGLKFMVYLQKENIIDESGMPKERFSAEFPKEGPSILRIQQVVRGDSAAYFCASSPGLAGSADTQYFGPGTRLTVL.

This clonotype was seen at least ten times. The rearrangement links TRBV7-2 to TRBJ2-5; D is possibly TRBD1 or TRBD2 (7 bases each). The V gene lost 4 bases and the J gene lost 4 bases, with 13 bases spanning the gap. The CDR3 extends over 14 amino acids. CDR1 SGHTA and CDR2 FQGNSA come from the germline V gene. DNA for the CDR3: TGTGCCAGCAGCTCCAGGGGGGGGCGAGAGACCCAGTACTTC. Translating it yields CASSSRGGRETQYF.

This clonotype has just a few counts. The rearrangement uses TRBV11-2 and TRBJ1-3; possible D gene TRBD1, 5 bases. Germline V gene data show CDR1 as SGHAT and CDR2 as FQNNGV. The CDR3 sequence is 15 residues long. V shed 5 bases and J shed 0 bases, with 11 bases lying between them. CDR3 DNA: TGTGCCAGCAGCCTAGGACATATCTCTGGAAACACCATATATTTT. Its protein is CASSLGHISGNTIYF.

Ten or more counts support this clonotype. This rearrangement joins TRBV7-9 to TRBJ2-5; D is unclear. Germline V CDR1 and CDR2: SEHNR, FQNEAQ (reference sequence). The CDR3 sequence is 16 residues long. The V end lost 0 bases, the J end lost 1 base, and 12 bases lay between the germline ends. The CDR3 protein is CASSLAPLPVQETQYF. CDR3 in DNA: TGTGCCAGCAGCTTAGCCCCGCTCCCTGTCCAAGAGACCCAGTACTTC.

A few counts support this clonotype. The genes are TRBV4-1 and TRBJ1-5, with a tentative D call TRBD1 (5 bases). The germline V gene has CDR1 MGHRA and CDR2 YSYEKL. V lost 0 bases, J lost 7 bases, and 16 bases lay in between. CDR3 length: 16 amino acids. CDR3 in DNA: TGCGCCAGCAGCCAAGATCCCCCAGGGAGTGGGCAGCCCCAGCATTTT. Translating it yields CASSQDPPGSGQPQHF.

The rearrangement uses TRBV4-1 and TRBJ1-3, with D hard to call. CDR3 length equals 17 residues. Germline-derived CDR1 and CDR2 are MGHRA and YSYEKL. Trimming pared 0 bases from V and 0 bases from J, leaving 12 bases between. CDR3 sequence reads: CASSQDLSVFSGNTIYF. CDR3 nucleotides: TGCGCCAGCAGCCAAGACTTGTCAGTATTCTCTGGAAACACCATATATTTT.

This clonotype was detected ten times or more. The chain carries TRBV7-9 and TRBJ2-3; no clear D gene. The CDR3 is 11 amino acids. The V end was cut by 7 bases, the J end by 6 bases, with 8 bases between. CDR1 and CDR2 from the germline V gene are SEHNR and FQNEAQ (reference sequence). The CDR3 DNA follows: TGTGCCAGCACTGGTGTGGATACGCAGTATTTT. Translating gives CASTGVDTQYF. Full variable domain (outside the CDR3, taken from reference TRBV7-9 and TRBJ2-3): DTGVSQNPRHKITKRGQNVTFRCDPISEHNRLYWYRQTLGQGPEFLTYFQNEAQLEKSRLLSDRFSAERPKGSFSTLEIQRTEQGDSAMYLCASTGVDTQYFGPGTRLTVL.

In this sample, this clonotype turned up many times. The chain employs TRBV4-3 and TRBJ2-2; the D is unclear. This CDR3 is 15 amino acids long. V was shortened by 4 bases and J by 5 bases, with 14 bases between the two germline ends. Germline V lookup: CDR1 LGHNA, CDR2 YSLEER. The CDR3 nucleotides read TGCGCCAGCAGCCCAGGAGCTAGACGGACCGGGGAGCTGTTTTTT. Encoded protein: CASSPGARRTGELFF.

This clonotype was counted a few times. The chain recombines TRBV7-2 with TRBJ1-2; D is ambiguous. The CDR3 is 15 amino acids. Trimming pared 3 bases from V and 5 bases from J, leaving 16 bases between. The germline V gene encodes CDR1 SGHTA and CDR2 FQGNSA. CDR3 in DNA: TGTGCCAGCAGCTTCCACCCCAAAGACCTATATGGCTACACCTTC. Encoded protein: CASSFHPKDLYGYTF. Filled out from reference TRBV7-2 and TRBJ1-2, the complete variable domain reads GAGVSQSPSNKVTEKGKDVELRCDPISGHTALYWYRQSLGQGLEFLIYFQGNSAPDKSGLPSDRFSAERTGGSVSTLTIQRTQQEDSAVYLCASSFHPKDLYGYTFGSGTRLTVV.

There are many counts of this clonotype. The rearrangement links TRBV29-1 to TRBJ2-3; 9 positions agree with TRBD2. CDR3 length equals 15 residues. The trim removed 3 bases at V and 1 base at J, leaving 5 bases unmatched. Germline V lookup: CDR1 SQVTM, CDR2 ANQGSEA. CDR3 nucleotide sequence: TGCAGCGTTGAGGGGGCGGGGGGGCGCACAGATACGCAGTATTTT. This sequence encodes CSVEGAGGRTDTQYF.

This clonotype appeared many times. The chain employs TRBV5-1 and TRBJ1-6; D gene ambiguous. The CDR3 is made up of 14 amino acids. CDR1 and CDR2 from the germline V gene are SGHRS and YFSETQ. V was pared by 6 bases and J by 6 bases, with 13 bases between. The CDR3 DNA sequence: TGCGCCAGCACCACGGGTTGGACTAATTCACCCCTCCACTTT. It yields the protein CASTTGWTNSPLHF.

This clonotype was recorded many times. The chain combines TRBV9 with TRBJ1-1, with TRBD1 as a possible D gene (6 bases). Germline-derived CDR1 and CDR2 are SGDLS and YYNGEE. Deletions cut 1 base from V and 4 bases from J, with 11 bases between. This CDR3 spans 14 amino acids. Here the CDR3 reads CASSVSGAGTEAFF. CDR3 nucleotide sequence: TGTGCCAGCAGCGTATCAGGGGCAGGCACTGAAGCTTTCTTT. Full variable domain (rest looked up from reference TRBV9 and TRBJ1-1): DSGVTQTPKHLITATGQRVTLRCSPRSGDLSVYWYQQSLDQGLQFLIQYYNGEERAKGNILERFSAQQFPDLHSELNLSSLELGDSALYFCASSVSGAGTEAFFGQGTRLTVV.

The table lists this clonotype with a count of one. V usage is TRBV12-3 or TRBV12-4 and J usage is TRBJ1-6; D may be TRBD1 (6 bases). With 5 bases removed from V and 13 bases from J, the gap between germline ends came to 15 bases. This CDR3 has 13 residues. CDR3 DNA: TGTGCCAGCAGTGGACAGACCGGGCCGCCCCTCCACTTT. Translated, it gives CASSGQTGPPLHF.

CDR3 protein: CASSYSGSGGAYEQFF. The CDR3 DNA follows: TGTGCCAGCAGTTACTCGGGTAGCGGGGGGGCCTATGAGCAGTTCTTC. The V and J genes are TRBV6-5 and TRBJ2-1; 11 bases map to TRBD2. The V gene end was trimmed by 0 bases and the J gene end by 8 bases; junction bases not matched to a gene: 6. This CDR3 has 16 amino acids. CDR1 is MNHEY and CDR2 is SVGAGI in the germline V gene.

This clonotype showed up just a few times. V usage is TRBV9 and J usage is TRBJ2-1; TRBD2 matches 11 bases. Germline lookup yields CDR1 SGDLS and CDR2 YYNGEE. The trim removed 0 bases at V and 4 bases at J, leaving 3 bases unmatched. The CDR3 length is 16 residues. CDR3 residues: CASSVVAGGLYNEQFF. The CDR3 coding sequence is TGTGCCAGCAGCGTAGTAGCGGGGGGGCTGTACAATGAGCAGTTCTTC.

The genes are TRBV10-3 and TRBJ2-2; 11 bases align to TRBD2. This CDR3 has 16 amino acids. Germline values: CDR1 ENHRY, CDR2 SYGVKD. Unmatched junction bases numbered 7, after V lost 8 bases and J lost 2 bases. The CDR3 spells CAIGGSGGVNTGELFF. CDR3 nucleotides: TGTGCCATCGGAGGTAGCGGGGGGGTCAACACCGGGGAGCTGTTTTTT.

V is TRBV23-1 and J is TRBJ1-5, with TRBD1 matching 9 bases. TRBV23-1 is filed as an ORF, its function uncertain. V was pared by 0 bases and J by 7 bases, with 7 bases of the junction left unmatched. The CDR3 is 16 residues long. The CDR3 sequence: CASSQSGQGRRQPQHF. The CDR3 coding sequence is TGCGCCAGCAGTCAATCCGGACAGGGGAGGCGGCAGCCCCAGCATTTT.

This clonotype was detected a few times. The chain employs TRBV20-1 and TRBJ1-2; TRBD1 agrees at 9 bases. J lost 2 bases, V lost 1 base, and 11 bases had no gene match. Germline assignment: CDR1 DFQATT and CDR2 SNEGSKA (reference sequence). The CDR3 covers 17 residues. DNA for the CDR3: TGCAGTGCTAGAGGGGGGACCACAGGGGGCGTGAACTATGGCTACACCTTC. Translating it yields CSARGGTTGGVNYGYTF.

This clonotype has ten or more counts. This chain uses TRBV9 with TRBJ2-3; weak D call: TRBD2 (6 bases). The CDR3 has 16 amino acids. Germline V gives CDR1 SGDLS, CDR2 YYNGEE. V was cut by 4 bases and J by 2 bases, with 17 bases left in between. The CDR3: CASSLPGTSTTDTQYF. CDR3 nucleotide sequence: TGTGCCAGCAGCTTGCCCGGGACTTCGACCACAGATACGCAGTATTTT.

At least ten counts were recorded for this clonotype. This chain uses TRBV4-3 with TRBJ2-7, with TRBD1 identical over 7 bases. J lost 6 bases, V lost 4 bases, and 6 bases had no gene match. Germline V gene sequence: CDR1 LGHNA, CDR2 YSLEER. The CDR3 is 13 residues long. This CDR3 is CASSPISGGEQYF. In DNA form, the CDR3 reads TGCGCCAGCAGCCCGATCTCAGGGGGCGAGCAGTACTTC.

The rearrangement links TRBV7-9 to TRBJ2-1; D is possibly TRBD2 (7 bases). The V and J ends lost 1 base and 7 bases respectively, with 14 bases between them. The CDR3 contains 15 residues. Germline CDR1 reads SEHNR; CDR2 reads FQNEAQ (reference sequence). CDR3 protein: CASSLGAGANNEQFF. CDR3 sequence (DNA): TGTGCCAGCAGCTTAGGGGCGGGGGCAAATAATGAGCAGTTCTTC.

This chain links TRBV7-8 with TRBJ1-1; D perhaps matches TRBD1 (6 bases). V lost 5 bases, J lost 0 bases, and 16 bases lay in between. CDR1 SGHVS and CDR2 FQNEAQ come from the germline V gene. The CDR3 is 16 residues long. In DNA, the CDR3 is TGTGCCAGCAGCCCCCTGGGGGGGCTCATGAACACTGAAGCTTTCTTT. Residues: CASSPLGGLMNTEAFF.